The next 12 T cell receptor beta chains were all read from a single sample in a study of T cell responses to AZD1222 COVID-19 vaccine. Measured with immunoSEQ multiplex PCR; TCRdb has only the in-frame clones, and not every one. The sample lists 120,000 or so clones, approximately 90% occurring once. Sequenced here: peripheral blood, sampled 28 days after the second dose of the MenACWY control vaccine. Source of these receptors: an adult who received the MenACWY meningococcal vaccine as a control.

V and J are TRBV7-2 and TRBJ2-2, with unresolved D. CDR1 is SGHTA, CDR2 FQGNSA, per germline. The CDR3 sequence is 14 residues long. V lost 1 base and J lost 5, with 8 bases in between. Written as DNA, the CDR3 is TGTGCCAGCAGCTTAGAGGACCGAACCGGGGAGCTGTTTTTT. It encodes CASSLEDRTGELFF.

CDR3 sequence reads: CASSFWGVGTEAFF. In DNA, the CDR3 is TGTGCCAGCAGTTTTTGGGGGGTCGGGACTGAAGCTTTCTTT. The J gene is TRBJ1-1, the V gene TRBV28, with D tentatively TRBD1 (5 bases). Per germline, CDR1 MDHEN and CDR2 SYDVKM. CDR3 length: 14 amino acids. V shed 3 bases and J shed 5 bases, with 13 bases lying between them.

The chain uses TRBV6-5 and TRBJ2-3; D gene ambiguous. The germline V gene encodes CDR1 MNHEY and CDR2 SVGAGI. V dropped 4 bases and J dropped 2 bases, with 16 bases sitting between them. The CDR3 consists of 16 residues. The CDR3 is CASSFRGPTYTDTQYF. The CDR3 nucleotides are TGTGCCAGCAGTTTCCGCGGACCAACGTACACAGATACGCAGTATTTT.

The chain is built from TRBV5-1 and TRBJ2-7, with TRBD1 matching over 8 bases. The V and J ends lost 6 bases and 3 bases, in that order; junction bases with no gene match: 5. CDR3 length: 13 amino acids. Germline assignment: CDR1 SGHRS and CDR2 YFSETQ. CDR3 protein: CASKGTGLYEQYF. For the CDR3, the DNA is TGCGCCAGCAAAGGGACAGGACTCTACGAGCAGTACTTC. The full variable domain, its missing parts supplied by reference TRBV5-1 and TRBJ2-7, is KAGVTQTPRYLIKTRGQQVTLSCSPISGHRSVSWYQQTPGQGLQFLFEYFSETQRNKGNFPGRFSGRQFSNSRSEMNVSTLELGDSALYLCASKGTGLYEQYFGPGTRLTVT.

J is TRBJ2-7 and V is TRBV6-2 or TRBV6-3, with a possible D match to TRBD2 (7 bases). The CDR3 is 14 residues long. CDR1 is MNHEY, CDR2 SVGEGT, per germline. V was trimmed by 5 bases and J by 2 bases, leaving 13 bases between them. CDR3 nucleotide sequence: TGTGCCAGCAGTCCGCGGGGGCCCGCCTACGAGCAGTACGTC. It yields the protein CASSPRGPAYEQYV.

J is TRBJ2-7 and V is TRBV20-1; D perhaps matches TRBD1 (5 bases). This CDR3 comprises 13 residues. V gave up 3 bases and J gave up 2 bases, with 11 bases separating them. CDR1 is DFQATT, CDR2 SNEGSKA, per germline (reference sequence). The CDR3 region has the DNA TGCAGTGCTAGTCGACAGACACCCTACGAGCAGTACTTC. Translated: CSASRQTPYEQYF.

The chain couples TRBV24-1 to TRBJ2-1; 9 nucleotides line up with TRBD1. This CDR3 has 15 residues. Germline V gene lookup returns CDR1 KGHDR and CDR2 SFDVKD. Trimming removed 4 bases from V and 7 bases from J; junction bases left unmatched: 7. The CDR3 region is CATSDSGTGRNEQFF. The CDR3 DNA reads as TGTGCCACCAGTGACTCTGGGACAGGGAGGAATGAGCAGTTCTTC.

This chain joins TRBV5-1 and TRBJ1-1; D gene uncertain. Looked up from germline, CDR1 is SGHRS and CDR2 is YFSETQ. This CDR3 region has 13 residues. V was cut by 0 bases and J by 4 bases, with 7 bases left in between. CDR3 DNA: TGCGCCAGCAGCTTGGGGCCCGGCACTGAAGCTTTCTTT. Amino acid sequence: CASSLGPGTEAFF.

This chain uses TRBV11-2 with TRBJ1-4; the D is unclear. The germline V and J ends were trimmed by 4 bases and 8 bases, with 14 bases remaining between them. The CDR3 has 14 residues. Germline V CDR1 and CDR2: SGHAT, FQNNGV. CDR3 nucleotides: TGTGCCAGCAGCTCAAGGAGGACGGGGGAAAAACTGTTTTTT. Its protein product is CASSSRRTGEKLFF. Together with reference TRBV11-2 and TRBJ1-4, the CDR3 gives the full variable domain: EAGVAQSPRYKIIEKRQSVAFWCNPISGHATLYWYQQILGQGPKLLIQFQNNGVVDDSQLPKDRFSAERLKGVDSTLKIQPAKLEDSAVYLCASSSRRTGEKLFFGSGTQLSVL.

The J gene is TRBJ1-1, the V gene TRBV5-8; 9 bases align to TRBD1. In germline, CDR1 is SGHTS, CDR2 YDEGEE. There are 17 residues in the CDR3. Trimming took 6 bases from V and 5 from J; bases not matched to a gene: 17. CDR3 loop: CASTGTGFSNVGTEAFF. The DNA for the CDR3 is TGTGCCAGCACGGGGACAGGGTTCAGTAACGTCGGGACTGAAGCTTTCTTT.

The CDR3 region is CASSYVGLNTDTQYF. The CDR3, as DNA: TGTGCCAGCAGTTATGTAGGACTAAACACAGATACGCAGTATTTT. The chain uses TRBV28 and TRBJ2-3; D is possibly TRBD2 (6 bases). There are 15 residues in the CDR3. Trimming cost V 4 bases and J 2 bases, with 13 bases left between them. From germline, CDR1 is MDHEN and CDR2 SYDVKM. The variable domain in full, completed from reference TRBV28 and TRBJ2-3, reads DVKVTQSSRYLVKRTGEKVFLECVQDMDHENMFWYRQDPGLGLRLIYFSYDVKMKEKGDIPEGYSVSREKKERFSLILESASTNQTSMYLCASSYVGLNTDTQYFGPGTRLTVL.

This rearrangement joins TRBV15 to TRBJ2-1; 11 nucleotides match TRBD2. Germline-derived CDR1 and CDR2 are LNHNV and YYDKDF (reference sequence). This CDR3 region has 16 residues. J was trimmed by 6 bases and V by 3 bases; bases with no gene match: 7. CDR3 in amino acids: CATSRLTSGKGNEQFF. As DNA, the CDR3 is TGTGCCACCAGCAGGCTGACTAGCGGGAAGGGCAATGAGCAGTTCTTC. The whole variable domain, filled in from reference TRBV15 and TRBJ2-1, reads DAMVIQNPRYQVTQFGKPVTLSCSQTLNHNVMYWYQQKSSQAPKLLFHYYDKDFNNEADTPDNFQSRRPNTSFCFLDIRSPGLGDTAMYLCATSRLTSGKGNEQFFGPGTRLTVL.